There are many counts of the clone carrying this TCR beta chain. Time point of the sample: patch test 1, 2 weeks after DPC sensitization. As for treatment: therapeutic diphenylcyclopropenone sensitization with weekly scalp DPC. CDR1 is SNHLY, CDR2 FYNNEI, per germline. After removal of 1 base from V and 12 bases from J, the junction contained 12 bases not matched to a gene. The CDR3 has 15 residues. This sample was included in a study of human T cells and chemical hapten exposure. The library put unique molecular identifiers onto individual cDNA molecules. MiXCR, run by TCRdb on the RACE reads, gives a single entry per CDR3 protein. The sample shows around 99,000 distinct CDR3 sequences, 9.5% to 15% of them seen only once.

The TCR sequence derives from a woman in her 40s with alopecia areata. Some clones in this sample may be carry-over from other donors' samples. This sample comprised whole blood, obtained in connection with sensitization to the hapten diphenylcyclopropenone (DPC). The chain combines TRBV2 with TRBJ2-1; 7 nucleotides align to TRBD2. Written as DNA, the CDR3 is TGTGCCAGCAGTGAAGGGGGACTAAACGAACAATTGCAGTTCTTC. This translates into CASSEGGLNEQLQFF.